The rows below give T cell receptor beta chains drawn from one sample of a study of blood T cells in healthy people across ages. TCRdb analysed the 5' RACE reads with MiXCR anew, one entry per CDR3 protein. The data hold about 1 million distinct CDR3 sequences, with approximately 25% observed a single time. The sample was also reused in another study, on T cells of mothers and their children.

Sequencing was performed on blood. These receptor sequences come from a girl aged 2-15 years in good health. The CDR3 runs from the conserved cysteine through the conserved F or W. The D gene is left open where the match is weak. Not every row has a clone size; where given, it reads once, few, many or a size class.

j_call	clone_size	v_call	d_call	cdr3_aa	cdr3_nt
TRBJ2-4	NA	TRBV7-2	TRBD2	CASSPGTGLAGVLNIQYF	TGTGCCAGCAGCCCTGGGACGGGACTAGCGGGAGTTTTAAACATTCAGTACTTC
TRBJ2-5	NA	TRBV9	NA	CATETQYF	TGTGCCACGGAGACCCAGTACTTC
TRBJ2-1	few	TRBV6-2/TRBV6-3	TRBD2	CASSYSNRRGVSYNEQFF	TGTGCCAGCAGTTACTCGAATAGGCGGGGGGTCTCCTACAATGAGCAGTTCTTC
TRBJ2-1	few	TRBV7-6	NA	CASSFRLEDYNEQLF	TGTGCCAGCAGCTTTAGACTGGAAGACTACAATGAGCAGCTCTTC
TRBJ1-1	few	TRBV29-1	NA	CSAHRESLEAFF	TGCAGCGCCCACAGGGAAAGTCTCGAAGCTTTCTTT
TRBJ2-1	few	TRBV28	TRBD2	CASTPLAGEQFF	TGTGCCAGCACACCCCTAGCGGGGGAGCAGTTCTTC
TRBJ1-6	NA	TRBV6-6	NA	CASYSSYNSPLHF	TGTGCCAGCTATAGCTCCTATAATTCACCCCTCCACTTT
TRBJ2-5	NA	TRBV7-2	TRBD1	CASSVPGGTVQETQYF	TGTGCCAGCAGCGTACCAGGGGGTACTGTCCAAGAGACCCAGTACTTC
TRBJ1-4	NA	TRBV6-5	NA	CASNPRGAVGEKLFF	TGTGCCAGCAACCCGAGGGGGGCAGTGGGGGAAAAACTGTTTTTT
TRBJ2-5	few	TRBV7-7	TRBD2	CASSPGLAGGGGETQYF	TGTGCTAGCAGCCCCGGACTAGCGGGGGGAGGAGGAGAGACCCAGTACTTC
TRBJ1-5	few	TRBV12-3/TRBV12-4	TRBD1	CASSLASGGWQPQHF	TGTGCCAGCAGTTTAGCGTCAGGGGGCTGGCAGCCCCAGCATTTT
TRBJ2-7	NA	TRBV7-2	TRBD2	CASSLVGGLAVHEQYF	TGTGCCAGCAGCTTAGTGGGAGGACTAGCTGTCCACGAGCAGTACTTC
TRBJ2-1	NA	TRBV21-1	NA	CASSKIGLAGGSSYNEQFF	TGTGCCAGCAGCAAAATAGGACTAGCGGGGGGATCCAGCTACAATGAGCAGTTCTTC
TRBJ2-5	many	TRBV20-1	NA	CSASPDLAQETQYF	TGCAGTGCTAGTCCGGACTTAGCTCAAGAGACCCAGTACTTC
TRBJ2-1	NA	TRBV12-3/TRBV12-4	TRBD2	CASSLLAGTNEQFF	TGTGCCAGCAGTTTGCTAGCGGGGACAAATGAGCAGTTCTTC
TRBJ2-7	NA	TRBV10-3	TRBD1	CAIGPPGQGSYEQYF	TGTGCCATCGGCCCCCCGGGACAGGGGTCCTACGAGCAGTACTTC
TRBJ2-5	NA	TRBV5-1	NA	CASSRDQTGRGETQYF	TGCGCCAGCAGCCGGGATCAGACAGGAAGGGGCGAGACCCAGTACTTC
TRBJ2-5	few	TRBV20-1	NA	CSATRSNQETQYF	TGCAGTGCTACGCGTTCAAATCAAGAGACCCAGTACTTC
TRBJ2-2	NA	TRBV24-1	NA	CATRIGNTGELFF	TGTGCCACAAGGATCGGGAACACCGGGGAGCTGTTTTTT
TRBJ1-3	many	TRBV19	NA	CASRSSGNTIYF	TGTGCCAGTAGGAGCTCTGGAAACACCATATATTTT
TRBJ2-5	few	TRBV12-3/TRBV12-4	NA	CATRGAMETQYF	TGTGCCACCAGGGGTGCGATGGAGACCCAGTACTTC
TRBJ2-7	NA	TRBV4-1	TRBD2	CASSQTSGKIYEQYF	TGCGCCAGCAGCCAGACTAGCGGGAAAATCTACGAGCAGTACTTC
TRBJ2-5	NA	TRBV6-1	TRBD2	CASSPMGTSGGGETQYF	TGTGCCAGCAGCCCAATGGGGACTAGCGGGGGAGGGGAGACCCAGTACTTC
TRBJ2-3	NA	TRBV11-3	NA	CASSQTQGADTQYF	TGTGCCAGCAGCCAGACGCAGGGAGCAGATACGCAGTATTTT
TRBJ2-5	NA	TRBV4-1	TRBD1	CASSQGPQGVGETQYF	TGCGCCAGCAGCCAAGGACCACAGGGGGTTGGGGAGACCCAGTACTTC
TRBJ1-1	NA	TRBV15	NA	CATSPGGGLTNTEAFF	TGTGCCACCAGCCCCGGAGGGGGATTGACGAACACTGAAGCTTTCTTT
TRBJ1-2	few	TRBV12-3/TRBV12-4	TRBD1	CASRGDRVDYGYTF	TGTGCCAGCAGGGGGGACAGGGTTGACTATGGCTACACCTTC
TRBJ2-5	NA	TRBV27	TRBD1	CASRPLGTVQETQYF	TGTGCCAGCAGGCCGCTCGGGACAGTTCAAGAGACCCAGTACTTC
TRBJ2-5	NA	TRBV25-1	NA	CASSGWGQETQYF	TGTGCCAGCAGTGGGTGGGGTCAAGAGACCCAGTACTTC
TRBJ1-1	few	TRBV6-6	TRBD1	CASSYSIRQGGEEAFF	TGTGCCAGCAGTTATTCCATTAGACAGGGGGGGGAGGAGGCTTTCTTT
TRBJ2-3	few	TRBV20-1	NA	CSARFGISTTDTQYF	TGCAGTGCTAGGTTCGGGATTTCGACGACAGATACGCAGTATTTT
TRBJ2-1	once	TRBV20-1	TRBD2	CSARNRVAGTNEQFF	TGCAGTGCTAGAAATCGAGTAGCGGGGACCAATGAGCAGTTCTTC
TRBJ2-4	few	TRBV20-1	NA	CSASPPARALAKNIQYF	TGCAGTGCTTCCCCCCCCGCTAGGGCTTTAGCCAAAAACATTCAGTACTTC
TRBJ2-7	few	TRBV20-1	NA	CSARAPDRGYEQYF	TGCAGTGCTAGAGCCCCGGACAGAGGGTACGAGCAGTACTTC
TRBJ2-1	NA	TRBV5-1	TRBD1	CASSLTGVFGNEQFF	TGCGCCAGCAGCTTGACAGGGGTATTTGGCAATGAGCAGTTCTTC
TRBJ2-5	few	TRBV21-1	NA	CASSKRQGAQETQYF	TGTGCCAGCAGCAAACGACAGGGGGCCCAAGAGACCCAGTACTTC
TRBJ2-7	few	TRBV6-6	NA	CASRPPFSYEQYF	TGTGCCAGCAGACCCCCTTTCTCCTACGAGCAGTACTTC
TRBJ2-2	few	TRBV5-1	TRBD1	CASSPRQGAQTGELFF	TGCGCCAGCAGCCCCAGACAGGGGGCACAGACCGGGGAGCTGTTTTTT
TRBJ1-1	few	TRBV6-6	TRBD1	CASRSGTAFEAFF	TGTGCCAGCAGGTCCGGGACAGCCTTTGAAGCTTTCTTT
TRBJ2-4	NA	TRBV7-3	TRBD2	CASSSGPLGGNIQYF	TGTGCCAGCAGCTCCGGACCGCTCGGGGGGAACATTCAGTACTTC
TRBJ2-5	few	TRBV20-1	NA	CSADYGRQPLQETQYF	TGCAGTGCTGACTACGGGCGTCAGCCCCTCCAAGAGACCCAGTACTTC
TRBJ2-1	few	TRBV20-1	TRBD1	CSARDRDRGPNEQFF	TGCAGTGCTAGAGACCGGGACAGGGGGCCCAATGAGCAGTTCTTC
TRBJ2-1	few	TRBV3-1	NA	CASSQNNLAEEHNEQFF	TGTGCCAGCAGCCAAAATAACTTAGCGGAGGAACACAATGAGCAGTTCTTC
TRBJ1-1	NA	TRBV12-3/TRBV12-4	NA	CASSLLVGMGTEAFF	TGTGCCAGCAGTTTATTGGTCGGGATGGGCACTGAAGCTTTCTTT
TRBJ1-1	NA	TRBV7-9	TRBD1	CASSSGQGSGTEAFF	TGTGCCAGCAGCTCTGGACAGGGAAGCGGCACTGAAGCTTTCTTT
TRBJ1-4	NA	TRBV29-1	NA	CSPWRGTDEKLFF	TGCAGCCCCTGGCGGGGGACGGATGAAAAACTGTTTTTT
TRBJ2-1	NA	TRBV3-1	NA	CASSRQGGFTSDEQFF	TGTGCCAGCAGCCGCCAAGGGGGGTTCACTAGCGATGAGCAGTTCTTC
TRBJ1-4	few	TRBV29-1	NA	CSVLDSTNEKLFF	TGCAGCGTACTAGACAGTACTAATGAAAAACTGTTTTTT
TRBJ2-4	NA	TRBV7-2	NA	CASSLVAGGKNIQYF	TGTGCCAGCAGCTTGGTTGCAGGAGGCAAAAACATTCAGTACTTC